This T cell receptor beta chain was documented in a study of T cell clones after liver transplantation. The germline V gene encodes CDR1 SGDLS and CDR2 YYNGEE. The V gene lost 0 bases and the J gene lost 0 bases, with 7 bases spanning the gap. This CDR3 comprises 14 residues. Assay: immunoSEQ multiplex PCR; the TCRdb copy retains only in-frame clones and omits some. The profile covers roughly 57,000 clones, with around 75% appearing a single time and approximately 15% taken by the ten largest. The chain uses TRBV9 and TRBJ2-7; D not certain. The clonotype was recovered from a human donor who received a liver transplant. The sample consisted of CD4+ T cells from blood, taken before liver transplant. CDR3 residues: CASSVGISSYEQYF. CDR3 bases: TGTGCCAGCAGCGTAGGCATTAGCTCCTACGAGCAGTACTTC.